The clone carrying this T cell receptor beta chain occurred a few times. Germline is not matched at one junction end, which may reflect a read error. For the second PCR, which ran for about 7 to 11 cycles, a sample-barcoded 5' primer and a J-beta primer mix were used. Each CDR3 protein is one row after TCRdb ran MiXCR on the 5' RACE reads. The sample includes some 760,000 distinct CDR3 sequences, roughly 25% seen only once; the top ten take more than 7.5%. This entry belongs to a study of blood T cells in healthy people across ages. The CDR3 consists of 16 residues. CDR1 is MNHEY, CDR2 SMNVEV, per germline (reference sequence). This same sample was also part of a study on T cells of mothers and their children.

The sequenced sample was blood. This clonotype was obtained from a boy aged 5-17 years in good health. The chain couples TRBV27 to TRBJ2-7, with D unresolved. CDR3 in amino acids: CTSSISQFDHPYEQYF. The CDR3 coding sequence is TGTACCAGCAGTATCTCACAGTTCGACCACCCGTACGAGCAGTACTTC.